One sample yielded the 17 T cell receptor beta chains listed below, sequenced in a study of tumor-infiltrating lymphocytes in primary liver carcinoma. Unsorted bulk tissue of about 17-32 mg yielded co-extracted RNA and DNA. Constant-region priming of about 500 ng total RNA yielded TCR beta cDNA. Generation of the TCR beta libraries relied on three nested multiplex PCR rounds using slightly modified ARM-PCR. TRBV1-TRBV30 forward primers and a C-beta reverse primer were used in the first two PCR rounds, which each ran for about 10 cycles. TCRdb re-derived calls from the multiplex PCR reads in MiXCR, one entry per CDR3 protein. The sample consists of 99,000 or so distinct CDR3 sequences, around 80% of them appearing once. The sample comprised liver tumor tissue from sampling region 3. The subset was: tumor region T3, left-lateral pole. Every receptor here comes from a man aged 35-49 years with primary liver carcinoma and hepatitis B virus infection.

On this clonotype itself: Its ends do not fully match the called genes, so a read error is possible. This chain uses TRBV11-2 with TRBJ2-6, with D perhaps assigned TRBD1 or TRBD2 (5 bases each). The CDR3 has 15 amino acids. Germline V lookup: CDR1 SGHAT, CDR2 FQNNGV. The CDR3 region has the DNA TGCGCCACCCAGCGGCCGCGATCTGGGGCCAACCTCTTGACTTTC. Its translation is CATQRPRSGANLLTF. Full variable domain (rest looked up from reference TRBV11-2 and TRBJ2-6): EAGVAQSPRYKIIEKRQSVAFWCNPISGHATLYWYQQILGQGPKLLIQFQNNGVVDDSQLPKDRFSAERLKGVDSTLKIQPAKLEDSAVYLCATQRPRSGANLLTFGAGSRLTVL.

This clonotype occurred once. A read error may produce the germline difference seen at one junction end. The chain recombines TRBV7-9 with TRBJ2-4; 7 nucleotides line up with TRBD2. The CDR3 runs to 17 residues. Germline loops: CDR1 SEHNR, CDR2 FQNEAQ (reference sequence). The CDR3 region has the DNA TGTGCCAGCAGCCAAATGGGAGGGAAGGGGTCCAAAAATATTCAGTACTTC. It is translated as CASSQMGGKGSKNIQYF. Together with reference TRBV7-9 and TRBJ2-4, the CDR3 gives the full variable domain: DTGVSQNPRHKITKRGQNVTFRCDPISEHNRLYWYRQTLGQGPEFLTYFQNEAQLEKSRLLSDRFSAERPKGSFSTLEIQRTEQGDSAMYLCASSQMGGKGSKNIQYFGAGTRLSVL.

A word on this clonotype: The junction departs from germline at one end; a sequencing error may be responsible. The chain links TRBV4-3 to TRBJ2-1; D is perhaps TRBD1 (5 bases). The germline gives CDR1 LGHNA, CDR2 YSLEER. CDR3 size: 16 residues. CDR3 coding DNA: TGCGCCAGAAGCCAATTCCCACCCCCGGCGGACAATGAGCAGTTATTC. Its translation: CARSQFPPPADNEQLF.

Notes on this clonotype: This may be a read error, as it is one base from a much larger clone. The V call is TRBV29-1, the J call TRBJ2-3, with D perhaps being TRBD1 or TRBD2 (5 bases each). V shed 7 bases and J shed 2 bases, with 13 bases lying between them. CDR3 size: 13 residues. CDR1 is SQVTM, CDR2 ANQGSEA, per germline. For the CDR3, the DNA is TGCAGCGCTGATTGGGGGAACACAGATACGCAGTATTTT. Its translation is CSADWGNTDTQYF.

The V and J genes are TRBV5-6 and TRBJ2-7; 13 positions match TRBD2. This CDR3 is built from 18 residues. Looked up from germline, CDR1 is SGHDT and CDR2 is YYEEEE. V dropped 3 bases and J dropped 9; count of bases not matched to a gene: 18. In DNA, the CDR3 is TGTGCCAGCAGCTCATACCTAGGGCTGGGGACTAGCGGGACGAGGCAGTACTTC. This encodes CASSSYLGLGTSGTRQYF.

A word on this clonotype: Given the absence of the conserved phenylalanine or tryptophan at the CDR3 end, a read error is likely. This sequence joins TRBV10-3 and TRBJ1-2; D gene uncertain. In germline, CDR1 is ENHRY, CDR2 SYGVKD. The V end lost 0 bases, the J end lost 5 bases, and 10 bases lay between the germline ends. The CDR3 contains 14 residues. DNA for the CDR3: TGTGCCATCAGTGAGTCAATTCAAGGTTATGGCTACACCTCC. Translated: CAISESIQGYGYTS.

In its sample, this clonotype was seen once. At one end the junction does not follow the germline gene, possibly because of a read error. The gene calls are TRBV6-6 and TRBJ1-5; no reliable D call. There are 14 residues in the CDR3. CDR1 and CDR2 from the germline V gene are MNHNY and SVGAGI (reference sequence). The CDR3 spells CASSLSSGNQSQHF. Here the CDR3 DNA reads TGTGCCAGCAGTCTGAGCAGCGGCAATCAGTCCCAGCATTTT.

A remark on this clonotype: This CDR3 is missing its conserved last phenylalanine or tryptophan, likely due to a read error. The V and J genes are TRBV29-1 and TRBJ1-1; the match to TRBD1 covers 7 bases. Germline CDR1 is SQVTM and CDR2 is ANQGSEA. V lost 8 bases, J lost 0 bases, and 12 bases stayed unmatched. This CDR3 comprises 15 residues. The CDR3 bases are TGCAGCACCGTTGTTGTAGGGGGCCTGAACACTGAAGCTTTCATT. Translated, it gives CSTVVVGGLNTEAFI.

To note about this clonotype: At one boundary the junction diverges from the germline segment, which might be a read error. The chain combines TRBV4-2 with TRBJ1-1; D remains ambiguous. From germline, CDR1 is LGHNA and CDR2 YNFKEQ. The CDR3 covers 11 residues. The CDR3 reads CARSPGMEAFF. The CDR3 nucleotides read TGTGCCAGGAGCCCAGGAATGGAAGCTTTCTTT.

This clonotype was found a few times. A read error may produce the germline difference seen at one junction end. CDR3 sequence: CASSQATSGLSSYNEQSF. CDR3 nucleotide sequence: TGTGCCAGTAGCCAAGCGACTAGCGGGCTCAGCTCCTACAATGAGCAGTCCTTC. The rearrangement links TRBV4-2 to TRBJ2-1; 10 bases fit TRBD2. The CDR3 is made up of 18 amino acids. Germline V gene data show CDR1 as LGHNA and CDR2 as YNFKEQ.

CDR3 sequence (DNA): TGCGCCAGCAGCACCGACCCGCCCGTACGGTACGAGCAGTACTTC. Translation gives CASSTDPPVRYEQYF. The rearrangement joins TRBV5-1 to TRBJ2-7; D is undetermined. CDR3 length: 15 residues. Trimming stripped 4 bases from V and 4 bases from J, with 18 bases between. CDR1 and CDR2 (germline): SGHRS, YFSETQ.

To note about this clonotype: This is likely a read error, given that the CDR3 carries no conserved phenylalanine or tryptophan at its end. The chain has TRBV29-1 and TRBJ2-1, with D possibly being TRBD2 (5 bases). Trimming took off 3 bases at V and 5 bases at J, with 11 bases between the two ends. The V gene's germline CDR1 is SQVTM and CDR2 ANQGSEA. This CDR3 is built from 13 residues. The CDR3 here is CSVERVTNNEQFL. The CDR3 nucleotides are TGCAGCGTTGAGCGGGTCACCAACAATGAGCAGTTCTTA.

Notes on this clonotype: This may be a read error: a much more frequent sequence differs by one nucleotide. The genes are TRBV28 and TRBJ2-4; D ambiguous. The germline CDR1 and CDR2 sequences are MDHEN and SYDVKM. The CDR3 extends over 15 amino acids. This CDR3 is CVSSSPGPIKNIQYF. The CDR3 nucleotides are TGTGTCAGCAGTTCCCCCGGGCCTATCAAAAACATTCAGTACTTC.

This clonotype was recorded only once. This CDR3 is missing its conserved last phenylalanine or tryptophan, likely due to a read error. The chain recombines TRBV29-1 with TRBJ2-4; D might be TRBD2 (6 bases). V was pared by 7 bases and J by 0 bases, with 10 bases between. Germline V gene sequence: CDR1 SQVTM, CDR2 ANQGSEA. This CDR3 region has 13 residues. The CDR3 region is CSGGDIAKNIQYI. For the CDR3, the DNA is TGCAGCGGGGGGGATATAGCCAAAAACATTCAGTACATC.

Comments on this clonotype: One end of the junction fails to match germline, which may point to a read error. The rearrangement uses TRBV18 and TRBJ2-1; no clear D gene. Germline CDR1 KGHSH, CDR2 LQKENI. The CDR3 consists of 13 residues. The CDR3 sequence is CTSSRGPLNEQFF. In nucleotides, the CDR3 is TGTACCAGCTCACGAGGACCCTTGAATGAGCAGTTCTTC.

The chain couples TRBV12-3 or TRBV12-4 to TRBJ1-1; D perhaps matches TRBD1 (6 bases). Trimming left V 8 bases short and J 5 bases short, with 18 bases between. The CDR3 extends over 14 amino acids. The CDR3, as DNA: TGTGCCAGCTATACAGGGCGCATGGGGACTGAAGCTTTCTTT. As protein: CASYTGRMGTEAFF.

As for this clonotype: One junction end does not reproduce the germline sequence, and a read error may be involved. This chain connects TRBV30 to TRBJ1-4; 7 bases are shared with TRBD1. The CDR3 is 13 residues long. CDR1 is GTSNPN, CDR2 SVGIG, per germline (reference sequence). The CDR3 bases are TGCTCCTGGAGTTCGAATACAGGGGTCTTACTGTTTTTT. This gives the protein CSWSSNTGVLLFF.